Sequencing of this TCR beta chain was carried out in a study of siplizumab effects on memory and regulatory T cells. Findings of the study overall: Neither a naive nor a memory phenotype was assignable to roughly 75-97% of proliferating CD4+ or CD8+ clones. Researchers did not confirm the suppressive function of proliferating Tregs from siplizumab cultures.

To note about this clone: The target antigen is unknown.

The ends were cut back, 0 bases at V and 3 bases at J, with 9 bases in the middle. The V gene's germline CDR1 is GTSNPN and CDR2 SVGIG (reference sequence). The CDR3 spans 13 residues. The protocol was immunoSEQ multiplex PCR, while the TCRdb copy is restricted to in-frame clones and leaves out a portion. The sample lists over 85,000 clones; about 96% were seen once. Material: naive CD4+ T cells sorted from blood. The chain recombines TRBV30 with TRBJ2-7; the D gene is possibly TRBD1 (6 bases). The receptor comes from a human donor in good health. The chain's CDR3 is CAWSVQGGYEQYF. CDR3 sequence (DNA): TGTGCCTGGAGTGTACAAGGGGGCTACGAGCAGTACTTC.